This T cell receptor beta chain was sequenced for a study of beta chain features in type 1 diabetes. From germline, CDR1 is KGHSH and CDR2 LQKENI. V gave up 3 bases and J gave up 4 bases, with 7 bases separating them. The CDR3 runs 12 residues. A note on this clone: Its antigen remains unknown.

As every portion of the isolated RNA was reverse transcribed, the sequencing read expressed TCRB transcripts. There were 3.4 million or so reads on average in the naive, central memory and regulatory T cell samples. Measured with immunoSEQ multiplex PCR; TCRdb has only the in-frame clones, and not every one. The sample carries 60,000 to 75,000 clones, approximately 50% recorded once. Study conclusions and caveats: TCRB CDR3s were moderately but significantly shorter in Type 1 diabetes patients in all four CD4+ subsets. PCR could preferentially amplify shorter templates, alike in patients and controls. Here, the possible influence of HLA type (on TCRB rearrangement) remained unresolved.

Sequencing was performed on central memory CD4+ T cells from blood. The receptor's source is a man aged 30 to 39 with type 1 diabetes. The chain combines TRBV18 with TRBJ2-7; no reliable D call. The CDR3: CASSPLRYEQYF. The CDR3 coding sequence is TGTGCCAGCTCACCCTTGAGATACGAGCAGTACTTC.